One and the same sample provided the 17 T cell receptor beta chains below, sequenced in a study of cytomegalovirus exposure and HLA in healthy donors. Primers for the PCR totalled 60 Vbeta and 13 Jbeta. Sequencing was performed with immunoSEQ multiplex PCR; in TCRdb, only in-frame clones are kept and a portion is missing. The repertoire holds around 130,000 clones, with 70% to 90% as singletons. The sequenced material came from PBMCs. These receptors were collected from a man aged 40-49 years in good health and CMV-seronegative.

The genes are TRBV29-1 and TRBJ1-1; D is perhaps TRBD1 (5 bases). The CDR3 length is 13 residues. V lost 5 bases to trimming and J lost 2 bases, with 12 bases between them. Germline lookup yields CDR1 SQVTM and CDR2 ANQGSEA. CDR3 nucleotide sequence: TGCAGCGTTCGTACAGGAGCCAACACTGAAGCTTTCTTT. Residues: CSVRTGANTEAFF.

The chain has TRBV7-9 and TRBJ1-2, with D possibly matching TRBD1 (5 bases). Trimming left V 5 bases short and J 9 bases short, with 19 bases between. CDR1 and CDR2 (germline): SEHNR, FQNEAQ (reference sequence). This CDR3 spans 14 amino acids. The CDR3 DNA is TGTGCCAGCAGCCCCCCCGCGGAAGGGGATAGCTACACCTTC. This codes for CASSPPAEGDSYTF.

V and J are TRBV7-3 and TRBJ1-2; perhaps TRBD1 as D (5 bases). Trimming took 0 bases from V and 8 from J, leaving 16 bases between them. Germline lookup yields CDR1 SGHTA and CDR2 FQGTGA. This CDR3 contains 15 residues. In DNA form, the CDR3 reads TGTGCCAGCAGCTTAACACAGGCGACTCGTGGGGGCTACACCTTC. It translates to CASSLTQATRGGYTF.

The chain employs TRBV9 and TRBJ2-1; TRBD1 matches at 8 bases. Germline V gene lookup returns CDR1 SGDLS and CDR2 YYNGEE. The V segment lost 4 bases and the J segment 0 bases; nucleotides outside the gene matches: 6. The CDR3 sequence is 16 residues long. The CDR3 bases are TGTGCCAGCAGCCAGACAGGGGCCCACTCCTACAATGAGCAGTTCTTC. The encoded protein is CASSQTGAHSYNEQFF. Using reference TRBV9 and TRBJ2-1 for the parts outside the CDR3, the full variable domain is DSGVTQTPKHLITATGQRVTLRCSPRSGDLSVYWYQQSLDQGLQFLIQYYNGEERAKGNILERFSAQQFPDLHSELNLSSLELGDSALYFCASSQTGAHSYNEQFFGPGTRLTVL.

This clone showed up just a few times. The J gene is TRBJ2-3, the V gene TRBV29-1; 13 nucleotides align to TRBD2. Germline-derived CDR1 and CDR2 are SQVTM and ANQGSEA. V lost 2 bases, J lost 3 bases, and 5 bases stayed unmatched. This CDR3 spans 16 amino acids. CDR3: CSVEPTSGGGTDTQYF. The CDR3, as DNA: TGCAGCGTTGAACCCACTAGCGGGGGGGGGACAGATACGCAGTATTTT.

This rearrangement joins TRBV7-9 to TRBJ2-5; D not resolved. V lost 0 bases and J 5 bases, leaving 7 bases between the germline ends. The CDR3 length is 13 residues. The V gene's germline CDR1 is SEHNR and CDR2 FQNEAQ (reference sequence). CDR3 DNA sequence: TGTGCCAGCAGCTTAGCTGGCTCGGAGACCCAGTACTTC. Residues: CASSLAGSETQYF. The full variable domain, rest sourced from reference TRBV7-9 and TRBJ2-5, is DTGVSQNPRHKITKRGQNVTFRCDPISEHNRLYWYRQTLGQGPEFLTYFQNEAQLEKSRLLSDRFSAERPKGSFSTLEIQRTEQGDSAMYLCASSLAGSETQYFGPGTRLLVL.

This chain joins TRBV29-1 and TRBJ1-1; tentatively, D is TRBD1 (6 bases). Trimming removed 6 bases at V and 12 bases at J, with 23 bases between. CDR3 length equals 13 residues. Germline V gene data show CDR1 as SQVTM and CDR2 as ANQGSEA. CDR3 nucleotides: TGCAGCGTCCAAACAGGGTCCCCCGGCGTAACTTTCTTT. Translating gives CSVQTGSPGVTFF.

The chain employs TRBV18 and TRBJ1-6; D is unresolved. The CDR3 runs to 14 residues. Germline-derived CDR1 and CDR2 are KGHSH and LQKENI. V dropped 1 base and J dropped 7 bases, with 8 bases sitting between them. Here the CDR3 DNA reads TGTGCCAGCTCACCACTAGACTCCAATTCACCCCTCCACTTT. As protein: CASSPLDSNSPLHF. The complete variable domain, with remaining parts taken from reference TRBV18 and TRBJ1-6, reads NAGVMQNPRHLVRRRGQEARLRCSPMKGHSHVYWYRQLPEEGLKFMVYLQKENIIDESGMPKERFSAEFPKEGPSILRIQQVVRGDSAAYFCASSPLDSNSPLHFGNGTRLTVT.

A few counts support this clone. The rearrangement joins TRBV6-5 to TRBJ1-1; TRBD1 aligns across 7 bases. V gave up 10 bases and J gave up 1 base; unmatched junction bases: 9. Germline V lookup: CDR1 MNHEY, CDR2 SVGAGI. The CDR3 is 14 residues long. DNA for the CDR3: TGTGCCACCAACGAACAGGGGACGAACACTGAAGCTTTCTTT. This sequence encodes CATNEQGTNTEAFF.

This clone was recorded only once. The CDR3 region has the DNA TGTGCCAGCAGCCTGGAAGGACAGGGCACAGATACGCAGTATTTT. Protein product: CASSLEGQGTDTQYF. The chain joins TRBV21-1 to TRBJ2-3; the D call in the table, TRBD1, was not verified against the DNA. TRBV21-1 constitutes a pseudogene. CDR3 size: 15 residues.

Comment on this clone: The same CDR3 also results from other DNA sequences found in this sample. This sequence joins TRBV30 and TRBJ1-2; D gene ambiguous. Germline V gene lookup returns CDR1 GTSNPN and CDR2 SVGIG (reference sequence). The CDR3 has 12 residues. V was cut by 0 bases and J by 3 bases, with 5 bases left in between. The DNA for the CDR3 is TGTGCCTGGAGTGTATCGGACTATGGCTACACCTTC. Protein product: CAWSVSDYGYTF.

This chain connects TRBV28 to TRBJ2-2; 9 bases fit TRBD2. This CDR3 contains 14 residues. After removal of 5 bases from V and 6 bases from J, the junction contained 4 bases not matched to a gene. Looked up from germline, CDR1 is MDHEN and CDR2 is SYDVKM. CDR3 in amino acids: CASSPQREAGELFF. For the CDR3, the DNA is TGTGCCAGCAGTCCACAGCGGGAGGCCGGGGAGCTGTTTTTT.

This clone was counted only a few times. The chain has TRBV5-1 and TRBJ1-1; D unclear. Germline V gene data show CDR1 as SGHRS and CDR2 as YFSETQ. The V end lost 4 bases, the J end lost 6 bases, and 22 bases lay between the germline ends. This CDR3 region has 16 residues. The DNA of the CDR3 is TGCGCCAGCAGCATATCCCCTCTCCGGGGAAGCGCTGAAGCTTTCTTT. This translates into CASSISPLRGSAEAFF.

Here the CDR3 reads CASSSPSAGTDTQYF. Written as DNA, the CDR3 is TGTGCCAGCAGCTCCCCCTCGGCGGGCACAGATACGCAGTATTTT. The chain joins TRBV5-6 to TRBJ2-3; D is unresolved. Trimming shortened V by 3 bases and J by 1 base, and 12 bases separated the two germline ends. Germline CDR1 and CDR2: SGHDT and YYEEEE. The CDR3 contains 15 residues.

The gene calls are TRBV9 and TRBJ1-6, with TRBD1 identical over 10 bases. Looked up from germline, CDR1 is SGDLS and CDR2 is YYNGEE. This CDR3 is 15 amino acids long. The ends lost 3 bases at V and 7 bases at J; junction bases unmatched: 4. CDR3 nucleotides: TGTGCCAGCAGCGGACAGGGGGCAACCAATTCACCCCTCCACTTT. This codes for CASSGQGATNSPLHF.

The chain couples TRBV5-1 to TRBJ1-3, with 8 bases aligning to TRBD1. Trimming took 1 base from V and 1 from J; bases not matched to a gene: 4. This CDR3 region has 16 residues. Germline V CDR1 and CDR2: SGHRS, YFSETQ. The CDR3 region is CASSLRGQGSGNTIYF. The CDR3 DNA follows: TGCGCCAGCAGCTTGAGAGGACAGGGATCTGGAAACACCATATATTTT.

The chain combines TRBV27 with TRBJ2-5; TRBD1 agrees at 7 bases. The end of the DNA fits TRBJ2-7 better, so the J call may be wrong. CDR1 is MNHEY and CDR2 is SMNVEV in the germline V gene (reference sequence). CDR3 length: 15 amino acids. CDR3 nucleotides: TGTGCCAGCAGTTCATTAGGGGGCCCCTCCTACGAGCAGTACTTC. Its protein product is CASSSLGGPSYEQYF.